This T cell receptor (beta chain) was found in a study of blood T cells in healthy people across ages. Through a sample-barcoded 5' primer and a J-beta primer mix, a second PCR was run for roughly 7 to 12 cycles. TCRdb analysed the 5' RACE reads with MiXCR anew, one entry per CDR3 protein. The sample lists about 1.1 million distinct CDR3 sequences, 30% to 40% occurring once. General observations from the study: Older individuals had lower TCR beta diversity per million T cells (the decline was roughly linear).

Points on this clonotype: Its antigen remains unidentified.

Each sample gave at least 7 million isolated PBMCs. J was trimmed by 5 bases and V by 5 bases; bases with no gene match: 8. The CDR3 has 15 amino acids. Per germline, CDR1 SGHTA and CDR2 FQGNSA. The chain recombines TRBV7-2 with TRBJ2-4; 8 bases map to TRBD2. The source is a man aged 18 to 30 in good health. The material sequenced was blood. The CDR3 loop is CASSLNRGGQNIQYF. CDR3 nucleotides: TGTGCCAGCAGCCTAAATCGGGGGGGCCAAAACATTCAGTACTTC.